A selection of T cell receptor beta chains follows, all from one sample in a study of T cell repertoires in cytomegalovirus infection. A single record per CDR3 protein comes from TCRdb applying MiXCR to the reads. The sample consists of around 270,000 distinct CDR3 sequences, around 9% of them appearing once. The specimen sequenced was PBMCs. These TCRs come from a human donor in good health (CMV status not recorded). Some clones in this sample may be carry-over from other donors' samples. Both conserved end residues are part of each CDR3. D genes are given only for firm matches. The size field is filled for only some rows; it gives once, few, many or a size class.

TRBJ1-2,many,NA,TRBV7-2,TGTGCCAGCAGCTATCTAGCTAACTATGGCTACACCTTC,CASSYLANYGYTF
TRBJ2-7,many,NA,TRBV7-2,TGTGCCAGCAGCTTAGGACGGTCAGGGGGGCTGGGGCAGTACTTC,CASSLGRSGGLGQYF
TRBJ1-1,few,TRBD1,TRBV19,TGTGCCAGTAGACTAGAAAGGGACAGGGGGAACACTGAAGCTTTCTTT,CASRLERDRGNTEAFF
TRBJ1-2,many,TRBD1,TRBV7-2,TGTGCCAGCAGCCGACGACAGGGGGAAACTGGTGGCTACACCTTC,CASSRRQGETGGYTF
TRBJ1-5,many,NA,TRBV19,TGTGCCAGTACAACCCAAGGCCAGCCCCAGCATTTT,CASTTQGQPQHF
TRBJ1-6,many,NA,TRBV7-9,TGTGCCAGCAGCTTACCAGGACACTATAATTCACCCCTCCACTTT,CASSLPGHYNSPLHF
TRBJ1-6,NA,TRBD1,TRBV30,TGTGCCTGGAGTCTGTGGGACAGGGGCTTTTCACCCCTCCACTTT,CAWSLWDRGFSPLHF
TRBJ1-2,few,NA,TRBV9,TGTGCCAGCAGCGTAGCGGCGAATAACTATGGCTACACCTTC,CASSVAANNYGYTF
TRBJ1-3,many,NA,TRBV7-2,TGTGCCAGCAGCTGGGGGGTGCACACCATATATTTT,CASSWGVHTIYF
TRBJ2-7,NA,NA,TRBV6-5,TGTGCCAGCAGTTACGGGTCCGGGCGCTACGAGCAGTACTTC,CASSYGSGRYEQYF
TRBJ1-5,many,TRBD1,TRBV12-3/TRBV12-4,TGTGCCAGCACCCCCGATCCCGGGACAGGGAGGCAGGACAATCAGCCCCAGCATTTT,CASTPDPGTGRQDNQPQHF
TRBJ1-5,few,NA,TRBV28,TGTGCCAGCAGTTATAGACGAACTAATAGCAATCAGCCCCAGCATTTT,CASSYRRTNSNQPQHF
TRBJ1-5,many,NA,TRBV7-8,TGTGCCAGCAGCGGGACCCCAGAACGGAATCAGCCCCAGCATTTT,CASSGTPERNQPQHF
TRBJ1-6,few,NA,TRBV28,TGTGCCAGCAGTTTATTTTTGGGTTCACCCCTCCACTTT,CASSLFLGSPLHF
TRBJ1-1,few,NA,TRBV7-6,TGTGCCAGCAGCTTAAAGGAGGCCACTGAAGCTTTCTTT,CASSLKEATEAFF
TRBJ1-1,few,NA,TRBV28,TGTGCCAGCAGTTTTGGGGCCGTGAACACTGAAGCTTTCTTT,CASSFGAVNTEAFF